Listed below are T cell receptor beta chains from one sample, sequenced in a study of T cell responses to AZD1222 COVID-19 vaccine. The protocol was immunoSEQ multiplex PCR, while the TCRdb copy is restricted to in-frame clones and leaves out a portion. The table has some 82,000 clones, approximately 90% seen once. Specimen: peripheral blood, collected on day 0 of AZD1222 vaccination. These receptors were collected from an adult in good health. CDR3s include the opening cysteine and the closing phenylalanine or tryptophan. A D gene is named only where the DNA matches it firmly. Only some rows state a clone size, as once, few, many or a class for expanded clones.

.	TRBJ1-4	.	TRBV4-2	CASTPGPTNEKLFF	TGTGCCAGCACCCCGGGACCAACTAATGAAAAACTGTTTTTT
.	TRBJ1-1	.	TRBV4-2	CASSQVGSPEAFF	TGTGCCAGCAGCCAAGTAGGCAGTCCTGAAGCTTTCTTT
few	TRBJ1-3	.	TRBV10-3	CAIRGVGGSGNTIYF	TGTGCCATCCGGGGTGTAGGGGGCTCTGGAAACACCATATATTTT
.	TRBJ1-5	.	TRBV4-1	CASSQARGGRRGGESNQPQHF	TGCGCCAGCAGCCAAGCACGAGGGGGGCGCAGAGGGGGGGAAAGCAATCAGCCCCAGCATTTT
.	TRBJ1-2	.	TRBV12-3/TRBV12-4	CASSLRGFDYTF	TGTGCCAGCAGTTTGAGAGGGTTCGACTACACCTTC
.	TRBJ1-6	.	TRBV5-6	CASSLQGGSYNSPLHF	TGTGCCAGCAGCTTACAGGGAGGGTCCTATAATTCACCCCTCCACTTT
.	TRBJ1-2	.	TRBV3-1/TRBV3-2	CASSHFRLGYTF	TGTGCCAGCAGCCACTTTCGCTTGGGCTACACCTTC
.	TRBJ2-1	.	TRBV4-3	CASSQAYRAPNEQFF	TGCGCCAGCAGCCAAGCCTACAGGGCCCCCAATGAGCAGTTCTTC
once	TRBJ1-1	.	TRBV30	CAWIATGRILAFF	TGTGCCTGGATTGCAACAGGGAGGATCTTGGCTTTCTTT
.	TRBJ2-7	.	TRBV19	CASSTSGTYYEQYF	TGTGCCAGTAGTACTTCCGGGACGTACTACGAGCAGTACTTC
.	TRBJ2-1	.	TRBV19	CASSFLLGYNEQFF	TGTGCCAGTAGTTTTTTACTAGGCTACAATGAGCAGTTCTTC
.	TRBJ1-6	.	TRBV14	CASSQGVSPYNSPLHF	TGTGCCAGCAGCCAGGGGGTTTCGCCCTATAATTCACCCCTCCACTTT
once	TRBJ1-6	TRBD1	TRBV27	CASRWTGGTSPLHF	TGTGCCAGCAGGTGGACAGGGGGGACTTCACCCCTCCACTTT
once	TRBJ1-1	.	TRBV6-5	CASSYSSRGSSTEAFF	TGTGCCAGCAGTTACTCGAGTCGGGGGAGCAGCACTGAAGCTTTCTTT
.	TRBJ1-6	TRBD1	TRBV7-8	CASSLGTGNNSPLHF	TGTGCCAGCAGCTTGGGGACAGGGAATAATTCACCCCTCCACTTT
.	TRBJ2-3	TRBD1	TRBV11-3	CASSLAPGQLHTDTQYF	TGTGCCAGCAGCTTAGCCCCGGGACAGCTACACACAGATACGCAGTATTTT
few	TRBJ2-2	.	TRBV6-4	CASSDQAPGELFF	TGTGCCAGCAGCGACCAGGCGCCCGGGGAGCTGTTTTTT
.	TRBJ1-2	TRBD1	TRBV5-5	CASSPTMDRGLYGYTF	TGTGCCAGCAGCCCTACTATGGACAGGGGCCTCTACGGCTACACCTTC
.	TRBJ1-5	TRBD1	TRBV24-1	CATSEGTGLNQPQHF	TGTGCCACCAGTGAGGGGACAGGGCTCAATCAGCCCCAGCATTTT
.	TRBJ2-7	TRBD1	TRBV28	CASRGQLNDYEQYF	TGTGCCAGCAGGGGACAGCTTAACGACTACGAGCAGTACTTC
.	TRBJ2-1	TRBD2	TRBV5-5	CASSLTGGTSYNEQFF	TGTGCCAGCAGCCTTACGGGGGGGACCTCCTACAATGAGCAGTTCTTC
.	TRBJ1-4	.	TRBV18	CASSPETLATNEKLFF	TGTGCCAGCTCACCAGAGACGCTTGCAACTAATGAAAAACTGTTTTTT
.	TRBJ2-2	.	TRBV30	CAWSVLKQGNTGELFF	TGTGCCTGGAGTGTACTAAAGCAGGGCAACACCGGGGAGCTGTTTTTT
.	TRBJ1-1	TRBD1	TRBV19	CASSIDRDTEAFF	TGTGCCAGTAGCATAGACAGGGACACTGAAGCTTTCTTT
.	TRBJ2-7	TRBD1	TRBV6-5	CASSYSRTGGYEQYF	TGTGCCAGCAGTTACTCGAGGACAGGGGGCTACGAGCAGTACTTC
.	TRBJ2-7	.	TRBV27	CASSPGGYEQYF	TGTGCCAGCAGTCCTGGCGGGTACGAGCAGTACTTC
.	TRBJ1-1	.	TRBV7-2	CASRDYFGGNTEAFF	TGTGCCAGCAGGGACTACTTCGGGGGTAACACTGAAGCTTTCTTT
once	TRBJ1-6	.	TRBV14	CASSQAGRSYNSPLHF	TGTGCCAGCAGCCAAGCCGGACGGTCATATAATTCACCCCTCCACTTT
.	TRBJ1-1	.	TRBV5-1	CASSLNREVGNTEAFF	TGCGCCAGCAGCTTGAACAGGGAAGTAGGTAACACTGAAGCTTTCTTT
.	TRBJ2-7	.	TRBV27	CASRSTGGSSYEQYF	TGTGCCAGCAGATCCACCGGGGGTAGCTCCTACGAGCAGTACTTC
.	TRBJ1-2	TRBD1	TRBV6-5	CATRTGDYGYTF	TGTGCCACCAGGACAGGGGACTATGGCTACACCTTC
.	TRBJ1-5	.	TRBV6-5	CASRKSRGSNQPQHF	TGTGCCAGCAGGAAGTCTCGGGGTAGCAATCAGCCCCAGCATTTT
.	TRBJ2-4	TRBD1	TRBV7-9	CASSLGLGTGEIKNIQYF	TGTGCCAGCAGCTTAGGGTTGGGGACAGGCGAGATAAAAAACATTCAGTACTTC
.	TRBJ2-3	TRBD1	TRBV7-3	CASSFGTGGFTQYF	TGTGCCAGCAGCTTCGGGACAGGGGGCTTTACGCAGTATTTT
.	TRBJ1-2	.	TRBV27	CASSLTRNYGYTF	TGTGCCAGCAGTCTAACACGGAACTATGGCTACACCTTC
once	TRBJ1-1	TRBD1	TRBV7-2	CASSPRGGRTEAFF	TGTGCCAGCAGCCCCAGGGGGGGAAGGACTGAAGCTTTCTTT
.	TRBJ1-2	.	TRBV2	CASSLAGYTF	TGTGCCAGCAGTCTGGCCGGCTACACCTTC
.	TRBJ1-5	TRBD1	TRBV5-1	CASSATGGLGQPQHF	TGCGCCAGCAGCGCGACAGGGGGCCTGGGTCAGCCCCAGCATTTT
.	TRBJ2-6	.	TRBV9	CASSTVTGGFSGANVLTF	TGTGCCAGCAGCACTGTCACGGGGGGCTTCTCTGGGGCCAACGTCCTGACTTTC
.	TRBJ1-4	TRBD1	TRBV7-2	CASSRIGQGQPLREKLFF	TGTGCCAGCAGCAGGATCGGACAGGGTCAGCCCCTTAGGGAAAAACTGTTTTTT
.	TRBJ2-5	.	TRBV2	CASLGVPSGGKETQYF	TGTGCCAGCCTGGGGGTGCCAAGTGGCGGAAAAGAGACCCAGTACTTC